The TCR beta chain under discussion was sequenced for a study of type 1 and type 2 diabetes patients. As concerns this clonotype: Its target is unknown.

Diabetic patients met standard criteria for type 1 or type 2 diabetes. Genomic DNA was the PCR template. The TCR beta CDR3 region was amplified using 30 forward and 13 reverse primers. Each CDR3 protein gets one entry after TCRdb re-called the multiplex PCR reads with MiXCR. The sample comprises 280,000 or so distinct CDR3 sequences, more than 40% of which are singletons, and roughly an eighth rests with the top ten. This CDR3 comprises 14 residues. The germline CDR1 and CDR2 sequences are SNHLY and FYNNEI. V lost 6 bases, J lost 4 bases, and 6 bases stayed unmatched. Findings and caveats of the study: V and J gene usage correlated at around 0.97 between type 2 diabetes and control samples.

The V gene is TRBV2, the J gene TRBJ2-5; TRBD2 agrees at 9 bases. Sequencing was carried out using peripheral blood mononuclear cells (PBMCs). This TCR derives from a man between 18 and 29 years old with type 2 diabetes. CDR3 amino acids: CASSPAGGGETQYF. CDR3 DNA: TGTGCCAGCAGCCCAGCGGGGGGTGGAGAGACCCAGTACTTC.